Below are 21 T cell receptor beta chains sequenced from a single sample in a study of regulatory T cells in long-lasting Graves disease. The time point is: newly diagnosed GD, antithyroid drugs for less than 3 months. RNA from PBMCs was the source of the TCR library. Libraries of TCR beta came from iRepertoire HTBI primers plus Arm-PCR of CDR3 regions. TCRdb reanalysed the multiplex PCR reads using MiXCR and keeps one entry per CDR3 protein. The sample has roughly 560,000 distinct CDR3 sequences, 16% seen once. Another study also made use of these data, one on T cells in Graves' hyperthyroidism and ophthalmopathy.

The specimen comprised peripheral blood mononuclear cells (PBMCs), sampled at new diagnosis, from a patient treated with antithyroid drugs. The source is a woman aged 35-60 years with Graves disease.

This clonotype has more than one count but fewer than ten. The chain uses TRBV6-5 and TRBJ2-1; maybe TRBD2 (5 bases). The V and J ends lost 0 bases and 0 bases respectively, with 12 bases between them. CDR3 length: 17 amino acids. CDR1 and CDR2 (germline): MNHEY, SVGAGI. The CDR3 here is CASSYSIPGDSYNEQFF. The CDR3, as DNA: TGTGCCAGCAGTTACTCTATTCCCGGGGACTCCTACAATGAGCAGTTCTTC.

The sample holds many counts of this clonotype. CDR3: CASRPSGGEAFF. CDR3 coding DNA: TGTGCCAGCAGACCCTCAGGGGGTGAAGCTTTCTTT. The J gene is TRBJ1-1, the V gene TRBV27; 7 nucleotides match TRBD1. Germline V gene sequence: CDR1 MNHEY, CDR2 SMNVEV (reference sequence). J lost 7 bases, V lost 6 bases, and 5 bases had no gene match. This CDR3 comprises 12 residues.

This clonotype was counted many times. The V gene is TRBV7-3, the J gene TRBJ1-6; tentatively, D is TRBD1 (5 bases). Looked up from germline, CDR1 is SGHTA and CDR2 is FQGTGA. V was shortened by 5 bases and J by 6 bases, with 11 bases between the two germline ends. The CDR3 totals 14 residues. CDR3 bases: TGTGCCAGCAGCCAGGGACTCTCTAATTCACCCCTCCACTTT. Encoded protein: CASSQGLSNSPLHF. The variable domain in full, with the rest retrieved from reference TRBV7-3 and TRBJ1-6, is GAGVSQTPSNKVTEKGKYVELRCDPISGHTALYWYRQSLGQGPEFLIYFQGTGAADDSGLPNDRFFAVRPEGSVSTLKIQRTERGDSAVYLCASSQGLSNSPLHFGNGTRLTVT.

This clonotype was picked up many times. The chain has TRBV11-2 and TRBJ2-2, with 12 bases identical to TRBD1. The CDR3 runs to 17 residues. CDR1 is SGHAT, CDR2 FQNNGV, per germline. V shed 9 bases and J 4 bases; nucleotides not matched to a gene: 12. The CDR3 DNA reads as TGTGCCAGTTCCCATACCGGGACAGGGGGCCGCACCGGGGAGCTGTTTTTT. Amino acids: CASSHTGTGGRTGELFF.

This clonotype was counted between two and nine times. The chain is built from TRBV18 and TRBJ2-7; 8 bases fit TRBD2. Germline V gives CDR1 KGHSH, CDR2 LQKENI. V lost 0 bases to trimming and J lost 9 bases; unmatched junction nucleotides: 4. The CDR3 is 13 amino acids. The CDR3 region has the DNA TGTGCCAGCTCACCACCGACTAGCGTGTGGCAGTACTTC. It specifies CASSPPTSVWQYF.

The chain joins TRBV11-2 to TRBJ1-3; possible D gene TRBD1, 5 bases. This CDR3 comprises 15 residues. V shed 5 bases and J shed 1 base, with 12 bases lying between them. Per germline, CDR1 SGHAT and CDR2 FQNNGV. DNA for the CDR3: TGTGCCAGCAGCCGCGGTGGGGGTTCTGGAAACACCATATATTTT. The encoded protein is CASSRGGGSGNTIYF.

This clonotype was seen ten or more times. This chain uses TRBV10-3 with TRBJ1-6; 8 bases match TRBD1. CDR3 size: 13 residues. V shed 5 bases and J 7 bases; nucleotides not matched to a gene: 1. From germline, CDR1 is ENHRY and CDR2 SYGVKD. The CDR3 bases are TGTGCCATCAGTCAGGGGGCGAATTCACCCCTCCACTTT. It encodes CAISQGANSPLHF.

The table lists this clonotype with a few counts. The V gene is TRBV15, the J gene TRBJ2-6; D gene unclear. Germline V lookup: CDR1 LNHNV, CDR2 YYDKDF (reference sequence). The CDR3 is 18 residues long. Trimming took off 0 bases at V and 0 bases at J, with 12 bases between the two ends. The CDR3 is CATSRDDIIGSGANVLTF. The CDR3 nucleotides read TGTGCCACCAGCAGAGATGACATTATCGGCTCTGGGGCCAACGTCCTGACTTTC.

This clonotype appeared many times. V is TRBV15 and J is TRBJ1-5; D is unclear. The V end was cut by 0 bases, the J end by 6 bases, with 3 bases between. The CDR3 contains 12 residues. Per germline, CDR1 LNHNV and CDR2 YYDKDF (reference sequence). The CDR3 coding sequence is TGTGCCACCAGCAGAGACATTCAGCCCCAGCATTTT. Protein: CATSRDIQPQHF.

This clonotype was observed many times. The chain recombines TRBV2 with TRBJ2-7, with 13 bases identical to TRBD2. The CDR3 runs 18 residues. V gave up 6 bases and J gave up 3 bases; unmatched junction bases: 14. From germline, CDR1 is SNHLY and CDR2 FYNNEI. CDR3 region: CASRKTSGGSPPSYEQYF. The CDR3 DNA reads TGTGCCAGCAGAAAGACTAGCGGGGGGTCTCCCCCCAGCTACGAGCAGTACTTC.

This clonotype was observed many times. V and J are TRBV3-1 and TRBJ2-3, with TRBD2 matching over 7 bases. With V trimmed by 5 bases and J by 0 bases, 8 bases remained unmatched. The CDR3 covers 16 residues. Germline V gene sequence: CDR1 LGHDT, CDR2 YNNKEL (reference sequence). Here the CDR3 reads CASSSELATSTDTQYF. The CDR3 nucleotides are TGTGCCAGCAGCAGTGAACTAGCGACTAGCACAGATACGCAGTATTTT.

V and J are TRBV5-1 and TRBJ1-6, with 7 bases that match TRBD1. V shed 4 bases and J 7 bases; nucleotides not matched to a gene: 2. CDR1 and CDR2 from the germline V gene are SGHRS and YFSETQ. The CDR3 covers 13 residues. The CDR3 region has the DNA TGCGCCAGCAGCCGGGACAGCAATTCACCCCTCCACTTT. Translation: CASSRDSNSPLHF.

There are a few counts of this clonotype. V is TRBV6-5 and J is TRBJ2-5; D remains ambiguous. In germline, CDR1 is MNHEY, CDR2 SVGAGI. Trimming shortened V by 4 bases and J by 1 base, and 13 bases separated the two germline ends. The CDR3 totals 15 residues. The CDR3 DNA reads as TGTGCCAGCAGTTCCGAAAACGGACCCCAAGAGACCCAGTACTTC. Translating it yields CASSSENGPQETQYF.

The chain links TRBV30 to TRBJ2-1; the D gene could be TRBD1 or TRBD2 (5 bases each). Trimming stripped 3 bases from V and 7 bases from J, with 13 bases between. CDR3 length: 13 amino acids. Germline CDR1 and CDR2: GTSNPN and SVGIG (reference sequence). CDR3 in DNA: TGTGCCTGGAGGGGTAACAGGAGGAATGAGCAGTTCTTC. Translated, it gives CAWRGNRRNEQFF.

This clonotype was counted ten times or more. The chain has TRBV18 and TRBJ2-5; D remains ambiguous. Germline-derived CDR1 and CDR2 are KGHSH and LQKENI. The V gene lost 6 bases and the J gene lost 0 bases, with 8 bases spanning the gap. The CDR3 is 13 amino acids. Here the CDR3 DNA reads TGTGCCAGCTCCCCCGTAAACCAAGAGACCCAGTACTTC. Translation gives CASSPVNQETQYF.

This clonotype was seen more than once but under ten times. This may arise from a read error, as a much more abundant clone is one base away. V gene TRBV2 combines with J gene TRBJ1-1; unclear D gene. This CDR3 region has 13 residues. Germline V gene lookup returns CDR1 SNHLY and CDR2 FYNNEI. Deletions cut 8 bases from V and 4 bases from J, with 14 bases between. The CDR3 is CASCPYQITEAFF. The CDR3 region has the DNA TGTGCCAGCTGCCCGTATCAAATCACTGAAGCTTTCTTT.

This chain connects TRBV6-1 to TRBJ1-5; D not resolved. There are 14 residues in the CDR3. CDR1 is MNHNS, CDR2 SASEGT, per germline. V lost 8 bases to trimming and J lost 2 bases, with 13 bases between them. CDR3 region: CASEFGVGNQPQHF. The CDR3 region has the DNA TGTGCCAGCGAGTTTGGGGTTGGCAATCAGCCCCAGCATTTT.

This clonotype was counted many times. The CDR3 spells CASSYVENTEAFF. CDR3 DNA sequence: TGTGCCAGCAGTTATGTGGAGAACACTGAAGCTTTCTTT. This rearrangement joins TRBV6-5 to TRBJ1-1; D gene unclear. Trimming shortened V by 3 bases and J by 1 base, and 6 bases separated the two germline ends. This CDR3 spans 13 amino acids. Germline CDR1 is MNHEY and CDR2 is SVGAGI.

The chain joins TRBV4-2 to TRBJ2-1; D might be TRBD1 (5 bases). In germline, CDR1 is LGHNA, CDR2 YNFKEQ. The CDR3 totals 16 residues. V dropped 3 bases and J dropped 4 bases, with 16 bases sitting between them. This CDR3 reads CASSQHQGIGYNEQFF. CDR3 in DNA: TGTGCCAGCAGCCAGCATCAGGGAATAGGATACAATGAGCAGTTCTTC.

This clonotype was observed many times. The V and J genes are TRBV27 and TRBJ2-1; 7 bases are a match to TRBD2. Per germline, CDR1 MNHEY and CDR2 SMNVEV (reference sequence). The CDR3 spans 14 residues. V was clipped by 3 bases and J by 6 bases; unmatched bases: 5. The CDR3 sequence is CASSLSGAGNEQFF. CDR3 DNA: TGTGCCAGCAGTTTGAGCGGGGCGGGCAATGAGCAGTTCTTC.

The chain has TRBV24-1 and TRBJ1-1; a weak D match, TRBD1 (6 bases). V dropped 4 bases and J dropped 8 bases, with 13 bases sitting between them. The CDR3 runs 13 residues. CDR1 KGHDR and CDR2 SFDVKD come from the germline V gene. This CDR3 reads CATSDPQGPEAFF. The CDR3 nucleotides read TGTGCCACCAGTGACCCACAGGGTCCGGAAGCTTTCTTT.